A selection of T cell receptor beta chains follows, all from one sample in a study of early T cells in non-severe SARS-CoV-2 infection. From the 5' RACE reads, TCRdb called clonotypes with MiXCR, one entry per CDR3 protein. The data contain about 64,000 distinct CDR3 sequences, roughly 10% of them seen just once; the ten biggest clones take up about 2.8%. The sequenced sample was whole blood, obtained at baseline. All receptors derive from an adult who was a healthcare worker with PCR-confirmed SARS-CoV-2 infection or an uninfected control (not recorded which). Both conserved end residues are trimmed from each CDR3. The order of the fields is J gene, V gene, clone size, CDR3 protein. Size values are once, few and many counts, or a class for expanded clones, and some rows have none.

J gene: TRBJ2-1
V gene: TRBV5-3
clone size: few
CDR3 protein: ARSFLRF

J gene: TRBJ2-1
V gene: TRBV12-3/TRBV12-4
clone size: few
CDR3 protein: ASSPLDNEQF

J gene: TRBJ1-2
V gene: TRBV29-1
clone size: .
CDR3 protein: SVGPGYGYT

J gene: TRBJ1-1
V gene: TRBV4-3
clone size: few
CDR3 protein: ASSEDPGPGTGYTEAF

J gene: TRBJ2-6
V gene: TRBV6-6
clone size: many
CDR3 protein: ASRPSLANVLT

J gene: TRBJ2-7
V gene: TRBV5-5
clone size: many
CDR3 protein: ASSLVGTQTYEQY

J gene: TRBJ1-5
V gene: TRBV15
clone size: few
CDR3 protein: ATSRDGWGSQPQH

J gene: TRBJ2-3
V gene: TRBV28
clone size: .
CDR3 protein: ASRDAGQFTDTQY

J gene: TRBJ1-2
V gene: TRBV7-9
clone size: .
CDR3 protein: ASSTTGQGANYGYT

J gene: TRBJ2-2
V gene: TRBV18
clone size: many
CDR3 protein: ASSPQGARNTGELF

J gene: TRBJ2-7
V gene: TRBV15
clone size: .
CDR3 protein: ATSRGGRAGHEQY

J gene: TRBJ1-2
V gene: TRBV30
clone size: few
CDR3 protein: AWSAQFPDRASGYT

J gene: TRBJ1-4
V gene: TRBV7-9
clone size: few
CDR3 protein: ASSLEAFNEKLF

J gene: TRBJ1-1
V gene: TRBV18
clone size: .
CDR3 protein: ASSAEQGGTEAF

J gene: TRBJ1-6
V gene: TRBV6-6
clone size: many
CDR3 protein: ASSSYGLADSPLH

J gene: TRBJ2-1
V gene: TRBV30
clone size: .
CDR3 protein: AWQLAGDVNEQF

J gene: TRBJ1-2
V gene: TRBV20-1
clone size: many
CDR3 protein: SAQLSNYGYT

J gene: TRBJ1-2
V gene: TRBV6-1
clone size: .
CDR3 protein: ASSDWAGGNYGYT

J gene: TRBJ2-5
V gene: TRBV6-1
clone size: many
CDR3 protein: ASSWTLWVQETQY

J gene: TRBJ1-2
V gene: TRBV9
clone size: few
CDR3 protein: ASSSNSQGFYGYT

J gene: TRBJ2-2
V gene: TRBV3-1
clone size: few
CDR3 protein: ASSPREGTGELF

J gene: TRBJ2-7
V gene: TRBV11-2
clone size: .
CDR3 protein: ASSSRPAFNEQY

J gene: TRBJ2-7
V gene: TRBV7-9
clone size: .
CDR3 protein: ASSIIGTSGSYEQY

J gene: TRBJ2-1
V gene: TRBV3-1
clone size: many
CDR3 protein: ASSPDRLRQGASYNEQF

J gene: TRBJ1-2
V gene: TRBV20-1
clone size: few
CDR3 protein: SARKDRGKLNYGYT

J gene: TRBJ2-3
V gene: TRBV10-3
clone size: few
CDR3 protein: AISFREVDTQY

J gene: TRBJ1-2
V gene: TRBV18
clone size: few
CDR3 protein: ASSPKDRVHGYT

J gene: TRBJ1-1
V gene: TRBV5-1
clone size: .
CDR3 protein: ASSSTLGTEAF

J gene: TRBJ2-1
V gene: TRBV4-3
clone size: once
CDR3 protein: ASSAGAYNEQF

J gene: TRBJ2-3
V gene: TRBV18
clone size: few
CDR3 protein: ASSPRAGLTDTQY

J gene: TRBJ2-5
V gene: TRBV20-1
clone size: .
CDR3 protein: SARRPGGQETQY

J gene: TRBJ2-7
V gene: TRBV20-1
clone size: few
CDR3 protein: SAGSGGSSYEQY

J gene: TRBJ1-1
V gene: TRBV6-1
clone size: .
CDR3 protein: VSSRVWDTEAF

J gene: TRBJ2-5
V gene: TRBV20-1
clone size: many
CDR3 protein: SASPITGQETQY

J gene: TRBJ1-2
V gene: TRBV5-1
clone size: few
CDR3 protein: ASRQDQTTT

J gene: TRBJ1-6
V gene: TRBV7-9
clone size: .
CDR3 protein: ASSYTGAGSPLH

J gene: TRBJ2-3
V gene: TRBV12-3/TRBV12-4
clone size: many
CDR3 protein: ASSLKGRQY

J gene: TRBJ2-7
V gene: TRBV6-2/TRBV6-3
clone size: .
CDR3 protein: ASSYGVRTEEQY

J gene: TRBJ2-2
V gene: TRBV7-6
clone size: .
CDR3 protein: ASSLEARANNTGELF